This T cell receptor (beta chain) was documented in a study of T cells in Graves' hyperthyroidism and ophthalmopathy. Out of over 7.5 ml of fresh peripheral blood came the PBMCs. The germline CDR1 and CDR2 sequences are DFQATT and SNEGSKA (reference sequence). Trimming pared 6 bases from V and 4 bases from J, leaving 14 bases between. The CDR3 length is 13 residues. Overall study results and limits: Ophthalmopathy prediction by the model preceded onset by a median approximately six months.

Amplified TCR beta CDR3 regions derived from RNA transcripts. An initial round of RT-PCR targeting the TCR CDR3 relied on the HTBI primer set. TCRdb ran MiXCR on the multiplex PCR reads and lists one entry per CDR3 protein. The repertoire holds 730,000 or so distinct CDR3 sequences, with approximately 18% as singletons. This clonotype was observed many times. Its specificity is unknown. The J gene is TRBJ2-3, the V gene TRBV20-1; D unclear. This sequence was found in a woman in her fifties or sixties with Graves' hyperthyroidism that later progressed to Graves' ophthalmopathy. The sample was blood. The CDR3 is CSAPRLRADTQYF. The CDR3 DNA reads TGCAGTGCCCCTCGCCTTAGGGCAGATACGCAGTATTTT.